Sequencing of this TCR beta chain was carried out in a study of CD8 T cells in Susac syndrome. Whole-study results and caveats: A relatively small number of individuals underwent TCR sequencing and HLA analysis.

The table lists this clonotype with a count of one. Its antigen remains unknown. TCR beta from blood CD8+ and CD4+ T cells was sequenced. Negative isolation was used for CD8+ and CD4+ T cells, and FACS enrichment was applied to TEMRA cells. A quantity of about 0.5 to 1 ug RNA underwent reverse transcription using random hexamers. It was immunoSEQ multiplex PCR that amplified TCR beta CDR3 across 54 Vbeta and 13 Jbeta. Each CDR3 protein gets one entry after TCRdb re-called the immunoSEQ multiplex PCR reads with MiXCR. The sample has around 200,000 distinct CDR3 sequences; approximately 90% are singletons. The origin of this receptor is a human donor with multiple sclerosis. The sample taken for sequencing was CD8+ T cells from PBMCs.

CDR3 coding DNA: TGTGCCAGCACCACCTACCGGGTTTCCTACGAGCAGTACTTC. Translating gives CASTTYRVSYEQYF. The J gene is TRBJ2-7, the V gene TRBV12-3 or TRBV12-4; the D is unclear. The CDR3 extends over 14 amino acids. The V end was cut by 7 bases, the J end by 1 base, with 14 bases between.